The clone carrying this T cell receptor beta chain has a handful of counts. As yet, its antigen is unknown. This specimen belongs to a study of human T cells and chemical hapten exposure. The study, taken as a whole, reports: No shift was seen in TCRs above 1 in 1000 frequency with DPC sensitization. There were significantly more large CDR3 similarity clusters among expanded TCRs than among controls.

Trimming took 6 bases from V and 5 from J, leaving 10 bases between them. The CDR3 covers 12 residues. Time point noted: patch test 3, about 24 weeks after DPC sensitization. The treatment is: therapeutic diphenylcyclopropenone sensitization with weekly scalp DPC. TCRdb independently ran MiXCR on the RACE reads; one entry per CDR3 protein. This sample yields about 92,000 distinct CDR3 sequences, of which roughly 10% are seen a single time; 0.85% to 1.2% belongs to the top ten. This receptor was identified in a woman between 25 and 40 years old with alopecia areata. Some clones in this sample may be carry-over from other donors' samples. This specimen was whole blood, taken in connection with sensitization to the hapten diphenylcyclopropenone (DPC). V gene TRBV12-3 or TRBV12-4 combines with J gene TRBJ1-2, with D unclear. CDR3 nucleotide sequence: TGTGCCAGCAGCCCTAGACCTTATGGCTACACCTTC. This codes for CASSPRPYGYTF.